Shown below are 5 T cell receptor beta chains from a single sample sequenced in a study of blood T cell repertoires in COVID-19. Repertoires were generated with immunoSEQ multiplex PCR, while TCRdb's copy carries only in-frame clones and drops some. The sample consists of 180,000 or so clones, about 89% of them appearing once. Sample: peripheral blood. The receptors were sampled from a man in his forties or fifties with active or convalescent COVID-19.

The CDR3: CASGTGMDDEQFF. The CDR3 bases are TGTGCCAGCGGGACAGGGATGGACGATGAGCAGTTCTTC. The chain links TRBV7-9 to TRBJ2-1, with 9 bases aligning to TRBD1. Per germline, CDR1 SEHNR and CDR2 FQNEAQ (reference sequence). With V trimmed by 8 bases and J by 8 bases, 7 bases remained unmatched. The CDR3 consists of 13 residues.

The chain joins TRBV5-1 to TRBJ1-1, with TRBD1 as a possible D gene (5 bases). With 2 bases removed from V and 4 bases from J, the gap between germline ends came to 12 bases. The CDR3 runs 14 residues. The germline V gene has CDR1 SGHRS and CDR2 YFSETQ. The CDR3: CASSFVGVSTEAFF. As DNA, the CDR3 is TGCGCCAGCAGCTTTGTAGGGGTGAGCACTGAAGCTTTCTTT.

This clone was counted once. The chain has TRBV29-1 and TRBJ1-1; 7 bases map to TRBD1. From germline, CDR1 is SQVTM and CDR2 ANQGSEA. The J segment lost 4 bases and the V segment lost 1 base, leaving 12 bases of the junction unmatched. This CDR3 comprises 16 residues. The CDR3 here is CSVEGPLLQGITEAFF. The CDR3 DNA sequence: TGCAGCGTTGAAGGTCCGCTTTTACAGGGGATCACTGAAGCTTTCTTT. The whole variable domain, remainder taken from reference TRBV29-1 and TRBJ1-1, is SAVISQKPSRDICQRGTSLTIQCQVDSQVTMMFWYRQQPGQSLTLIATANQGSEATYESGFVIDKFPISRPNLTFSTLTVSNMSPEDSSIYLCSVEGPLLQGITEAFFGQGTRLTVV.

The chain is built from TRBV6-5 and TRBJ1-1; D call uncertain. There are 15 residues in the CDR3. V lost 6 bases and J 0 bases, leaving 14 bases between the germline ends. The germline gives CDR1 MNHEY, CDR2 SVGAGI. The CDR3, as DNA: TGTGCCAGCAGGGCAGGATCGGGGATGAACACTGAAGCTTTCTTT. Translating gives CASRAGSGMNTEAFF.

In DNA, the CDR3 is TGTGCCAGCAGTTACGCGGAGGGGTCCTACGAGCAGTACTTC. This translates into CASSYAEGSYEQYF. The chain is built from TRBV6-5 and TRBJ2-7; TRBD2 is a possible D gene (6 bases). Per the germline V gene, CDR1 is MNHEY and CDR2 is SVGAGI. V was pared by 2 bases and J by 1 base, with 9 bases between. The CDR3 has 14 residues.